The clone carrying this T cell receptor beta chain occurred once. The antigen is undetermined. The PCR employed 60 Vbeta primers together with 13 Jbeta primers. Using immunoSEQ multiplex PCR, the repertoire was profiled, and TCRdb retains in-frame clones only, with some absent. This sample has under 200,000 clones, with roughly 80% found just once. The data belong to a study of cytomegalovirus exposure and HLA in healthy donors. Whole-study findings and limits: Clonal expansion, a later analysis showed, was greater in HLA-associated TCR beta chains than in equally common others. In a later analysis, TCR association rates varied by HLA locus: DRB1 most, HLA-C fewest.

The CDR3 has 17 amino acids. CDR1 is SEHNR, CDR2 FQNEAQ, per germline (reference sequence). The ends lost 2 bases at V and 7 bases at J; junction bases unmatched: 15. These donors counted as nominally healthy when sampled, but unrecorded immune exposures were likely. Specimen: PBMCs. The chain is built from TRBV7-9 and TRBJ2-3; 7 bases are a match to TRBD1. This sequence was found in a woman aged 18-29 years in good health and CMV-seronegative. The CDR3 here is CASSLLVSTGSANTQYF. The CDR3 nucleotides read TGTGCCAGCAGCTTATTAGTTTCGACAGGGTCCGCAAATACGCAGTATTTT.